A selection of T cell receptor beta chains follows, all from one sample in a study of post-analysis software for immune sequencing data. TCRdb independently ran MiXCR on the PCR reads; one entry per CDR3 protein. This sample has approximately 440,000 distinct CDR3 sequences, with over 35% found just once. Material: blood. The receptors come from a girl aged 5 to 17 with multiple sclerosis. Both conserved end residues are trimmed from each CDR3.

J: TRBJ2-1; V: TRBV7-2; CDR3: ANSLGPGEGNNEQF
J: TRBJ2-7; V: TRBV7-2; CDR3: ASSLWDGEQY
J: TRBJ2-5; V: TRBV12-3/TRBV12-4; CDR3: ASSLEGTHRETQY
J: TRBJ2-2; V: TRBV29-1; CDR3: SAHRNTGELF
J: TRBJ1-2; V: TRBV10-3; CDR3: AISAAARANYGYT
J: TRBJ1-2; V: TRBV12-3/TRBV12-4; CDR3: ASSSQGVYGYT
J: TRBJ1-3; V: TRBV12-3/TRBV12-4; CDR3: ASSPRPGNTIY
J: TRBJ2-3; V: TRBV3-1; CDR3: ASSQETASTDTQY
J: TRBJ2-7; V: TRBV14; CDR3: ASSQDSFPQLVVREQY
J: TRBJ2-5; V: TRBV6-6; CDR3: ASSYSQARGDEQY
J: TRBJ2-1; V: TRBV2; CDR3: ASKSGLANYNEQF
J: TRBJ1-2; V: TRBV4-2; CDR3: ASSQVQAEGYT
J: TRBJ2-1; V: TRBV29-1; CDR3: SVRAGDNEQF
J: TRBJ1-2; V: TRBV5-1; CDR3: ASNSAAGTSNYGYT
J: TRBJ2-7; V: TRBV20-1; CDR3: SASTSVTYEQY
J: TRBJ2-3; V: TRBV9; CDR3: ASSQREEVMDTQY
J: TRBJ2-7; V: TRBV4-3; CDR3: ASSQGPLGSYEQY
J: TRBJ2-5; V: TRBV20-1; CDR3: SASRPVYQETQY
J: TRBJ2-7; V: TRBV5-1; CDR3: ASSPLSSYEQY
J: TRBJ2-1; V: TRBV9; CDR3: ASSLLAETYNEQF